Here is one TCR beta chain with its context. Its antigen remains unidentified. It has no much larger one-base neighbor in the sample; base qualities were not kept. This entry belongs to a study of T cell responses to AZD1222 COVID-19 vaccine (dated by TCRdb to about 2021). For context, the study as a whole: TCR sequencing covered fewer than 250 trial participants: around 210 given two doses of AZD1222 and 26 given two doses of MenACWY control vaccine. Trial participants were enrolled into age subgroups of 18-55, 56-69 and 70-plus years, which contained about 150, 27 and 61 TCR-sequenced participants, respectively. The paper as a whole reports these results and caveats: CD4 TCRs associated with the vaccine covered the entire spike protein, and the dominant responses were in regions 160-218 and 743-854. After two AZD1222 doses, both the breadth and the depth of spike-specific TCRs were significantly higher than at day 0 and than in MenACWY recipients. Only six or seven AZD1222 recipients were SARS-CoV-2 seropositive at baseline, limiting conclusions about previously exposed vaccinees. Because no day 14 peak-response samples were available, repertoires were characterized only after the peak T cell response. In the small 56-69-year group, the increase in depth fell short of significance, most likely because of low power. Reportedly, close to half of the unique spike-specific TCRs recognized epitopes lying outside the regions that are mutated in the B.1.351 and B.1.1.7 variants. Participants were mostly white British, with more females than males. The authors suggested clonal diversity may have been underestimated.

Reading the label with the study, this specimen's time point is: about 28 days (+/-7) after the second vaccine dose. Because spike-specific TCR depth and breadth did not differ between the two schedules, AZD1222 recipients who got a second dose at roughly 4 weeks were pooled with those who got a second dose at roughly 12 weeks. The vaccinee samples were drawn from two UK trials, COV001 and COV002, one of which was a single-blind randomized controlled phase 2/3 trial testing AZD1222 (ChAdOx1 nCoV-19) in healthy adults. Trial participant PBMC samples were collected at day 0 and day 28 after the second dose for TCRbeta chain sequencing. The CDR3 regions of human TCRbeta chains were subjected to immunosequencing. The authors processed their data as follows. TCRs in the repertoires were compared against a reference library of SARS-CoV-2-specific TCRs that had been generated with the MIRA antigen-specificity platform. Breadth meant the fraction of unique TCRs that were SARS-CoV-2-associated, whereas depth meant the fraction of total T cells that were SARS-CoV-2-associated. Each spike-specific TCR was assigned to its reactive spike region and to a CD4 or CD8 class using the MIRA data. Log10-transformed breadth and depth values were compared by one-way ANOVA with Sidak's multiple comparisons tests. TCRdb obtained this table from immuneACCESS and retained in-frame rearrangements with V and J assigned. These tables miss some clones; where compared with another copy, unresolved V genes account for less than half of the shortfall, and the remainder is unexplained. That table is the source of V, J and clone size, and D and trimming were worked out from the DNA. A total of about 94,000 clones appear in this sample, roughly 85% of them only once. The ten largest clones take up 4.5% of the sample.

The sequenced sample was peripheral blood, obtained 28 days after the second AZD1222 dose. The receptor's source is an adult who received the AZD1222 COVID-19 vaccine.

Here the CDR3 is given as CASSAEGARNTEAFF. The DNA sequence is given as TGTGCCAGCAGCGCTGAGGGGGCGCGAAACACTGAAGCTTTCTTT. The chain was built from TRBV9 and TRBJ1-1; TRBD1 aligns with 7 central bases. V loses 3 bases at its end and J loses 2 bases; junction bases beyond the gene matches: 7. From a lookup of the germline V gene, CDR1 and CDR2 are SGDLS and YYNGEE. From the cysteine up to the phenylalanine, the CDR3 has a length of 15 residues. The kept DNA is CDR3 alone, 45 bases in frame from the first base.